The 10 T cell receptor beta chains listed next were all sequenced from one sample in a study of blood T cells in healthy people across ages. It was with a sample-barcoded 5' primer and a J-beta primer mix that a second PCR of roughly 6 to 12 cycles was run. TCRdb used MiXCR to reprocess the 5' RACE reads, holding one entry per CDR3 protein. The data show hundreds of thousands of distinct CDR3 sequences, 36% seen once. Input material: blood. Receptors originate from a man between 18 and 35 years old in good health.

The chain combines TRBV13 with TRBJ2-4; 13 nucleotides align to TRBD2. The end of the DNA aligns better with TRBJ2-7, so the J call may be wrong. CDR3 length: 15 amino acids. The germline V gene encodes CDR1 PRHDT and CDR2 FYEKMQ (reference sequence). The CDR3 reads CASSTLAGGRYEQYF. The CDR3 DNA reads as TGTGCCAGCAGCACACTAGCGGGAGGGCGATACGAGCAGTACTTC.

V is TRBV6-7 and J is TRBJ2-7, with D unclear. TRBV6-7 is an ORF; its function is uncertain. The CDR3 is made up of 15 amino acids. V was clipped by 4 bases and J by 0 bases, with 13 bases between them. CDR3 protein: CASSSGCRGSYEQYF. CDR3 in DNA: TGTGCCAGCAGTTCAGGCTGCCGAGGCTCCTACGAGCAGTACTTC.

V usage is TRBV21-1 and J usage is TRBJ1-5. TRBV21-1 counts as a pseudogene. This CDR3 has 14 amino acids. CDR3 in DNA: TGTGCCAGCAGCAAAGGGGTTGTTATTCAGCCCCAGCATTTT. It is translated as CASSKGVVIQPQHF.

As to this clonotype: Being one base from a much bigger clone, this may be a read error. This chain's CDR3 is CASSLEISSSYEQYF. CDR3 nucleotides: TGCGCCAGCAGCTTGGAAATATCGAGCTCCTACGAGCAGTACTTC. The chain has TRBV5-1 and TRBJ2-7; no reliable D call. Germline CDR1 reads SGHRS; CDR2 reads YFSETQ. V lost 0 bases to trimming and J lost 0 bases, with 10 bases between them. CDR3 length: 15 residues.

This clonotype occurred many times. V gene TRBV6-1 combines with J gene TRBJ2-7, with 9 bases aligning to TRBD1. The junction had 7 bases not matched to a gene; V was cut back by 4 bases and J by 0 bases. CDR3 length: 16 amino acids. Per germline, CDR1 MNHNS and CDR2 SASEGT. The DNA of the CDR3 is TGTGCCAGCAGTGTACAGGGGGCGAACCCCTCCTACGAGCAGTACTTC. Translating gives CASSVQGANPSYEQYF.

This clonotype occurred a few times. J is TRBJ1-1 and V is TRBV27; a possible D gene is TRBD1 (5 bases). V dropped 2 bases and J dropped 1 base, with 8 bases sitting between them. The CDR3 contains 14 residues. Germline CDR1 is MNHEY and CDR2 is SMNVEV (reference sequence). The CDR3, as DNA: TGTGCCAGCAGTTTAGTCAGGGCGAACACTGAAGCTTTCTTT. Its protein is CASSLVRANTEAFF.

V is TRBV7-2 and J is TRBJ1-3; 7 nucleotides line up with TRBD1. V gave up 5 bases and J gave up 0 bases; unmatched junction bases: 10. Germline CDR1 SGHTA, CDR2 FQGNSA. The CDR3 spans 17 residues. CDR3 sequence (DNA): TGTGCCAGCAGCCGGGGGACAGCAACTAGCTCTGGAAACACCATATATTTT. Its protein product is CASSRGTATSSGNTIYF.

The sample holds a few counts of this clonotype. The rearrangement links TRBV18 to TRBJ2-3; 7 bases match TRBD1. Trimming took 3 bases from V and 5 from J; bases not matched to a gene: 8. Germline values: CDR1 KGHSH, CDR2 LQKENI. This CDR3 region has 15 residues. The CDR3 DNA is TGTGCCAGCTCACCCGTCCTTACAGGGGAAGATACGCAGTATTTT. Translating it yields CASSPVLTGEDTQYF.

The chain links TRBV29-1 to TRBJ1-1; no definite D call. Between the trimmed V and J ends, which lost 6 bases and 5 bases, there was a span of 10 bases. This CDR3 region has 11 residues. Germline lookup yields CDR1 SQVTM and CDR2 ANQGSEA. In DNA form, the CDR3 reads TGCAGCGTCCCTATTGGGACTGAAGCTTTCTTT. Translating it yields CSVPIGTEAFF.

In the case of this clonotype: A junction end diverges from the germline sequence, so it may reflect a read error. The V call is TRBV7-9, the J call TRBJ1-2, with D unresolved. Germline lookup yields CDR1 SEHNR and CDR2 FQNEAQ (reference sequence). The CDR3 covers 14 residues. The CDR3 spells CASSLAATDYGHTF. The CDR3, as DNA: TGTGCCAGCAGCTTAGCGGCGACCGACTATGGCCACACCTTC.